What follows are 17 T cell receptor beta chains derived from one specimen sequenced in a study of control samples from healthy donors and cancer patients. The table came from immunoSEQ multiplex PCR; TCRdb's copy has only in-frame clones and leaves some out. The table records about 84,000 clones, roughly 89% of them present only once. The sequenced sample was blood. These receptors all come from a man aged 45-60 years in good health.

The gene calls are TRBV3-1 (or the pseudogene TRBV3-2) and TRBJ2-2, with D uncertain. V was pared by 1 base and J by 3 bases, with 9 bases between. The CDR3 extends over 15 amino acids. Per the germline V gene, CDR1 is LGHDT and CDR2 is YNNKEL (reference sequence). CDR3 region: CASSQGTIYTGELFF. The CDR3 region has the DNA TGTGCCAGCAGCCAAGGGACGATATACACCGGGGAGCTGTTTTTT.

The chain uses TRBV10-3 and TRBJ2-2; a possible D gene is TRBD2 (5 bases). CDR3 length: 15 residues. The V gene's germline CDR1 is ENHRY and CDR2 SYGVKD. V lost 0 bases and J 1 base, leaving 6 bases between the germline ends. The CDR3 region is CAISESGGNTGELFF. The CDR3 region has the DNA TGTGCCATCAGTGAGTCTGGAGGGAACACCGGGGAGCTGTTTTTT.

This chain uses TRBV6-5 with TRBJ2-3, with D perhaps matching TRBD1 (5 bases). The V gene lost 6 bases and the J gene lost 4 bases, with 11 bases spanning the gap. There are 13 residues in the CDR3. In germline, CDR1 is MNHEY, CDR2 SVGAGI. CDR3 amino acids: CASSNKGPDTQYF. The DNA of the CDR3 is TGTGCCAGCAGCAACAAGGGGCCAGATACGCAGTATTTT.

The chain combines TRBV11-1 with TRBJ1-5, with D unclear. Germline V gives CDR1 SGHAT, CDR2 FQDESV (reference sequence). The CDR3 spans 13 residues. Trimming stripped 1 base from V and 1 base from J, with 2 bases between. The CDR3 here is CASSLVSNQPQHF. CDR3 coding DNA: TGTGCCAGCAGCTTAGTAAGCAATCAGCCCCAGCATTTT.

The rearrangement links TRBV12-5 to TRBJ2-1; 9 bases agree with TRBD2. CDR1 LGHNT and CDR2 FRNRAP come from the germline V gene. Trimming took 5 bases from V and 10 from J; bases not matched to a gene: 9. This CDR3 spans 14 amino acids. The CDR3 reads CASGAGTSLWEQFF. CDR3 nucleotides: TGTGCTAGTGGTGCCGGGACTAGCCTCTGGGAGCAGTTCTTC.

V is TRBV6-5 and J is TRBJ1-4, with 11 bases lining up with TRBD1. J was trimmed by 8 bases and V by 4 bases; bases with no gene match: 3. This CDR3 is 14 amino acids long. The germline V gene has CDR1 MNHEY and CDR2 SVGAGI. Written as DNA, the CDR3 is TGTGCCAGCAGTTGGGACAGGGGGGGGGAAAAACTGTTTTTT. Translation gives CASSWDRGGEKLFF.

The chain couples TRBV27 to TRBJ2-7; 7 bases are shared with TRBD2. From germline, CDR1 is MNHEY and CDR2 SMNVEV (reference sequence). This CDR3 comprises 15 residues. This CDR3 is CAGRELLKGRNEQYF. The DNA of the CDR3 is TGTGCAGGGAGGGAACTATTAAAAGGTCGGAACGAGCAGTACTTC.

The V and J genes are TRBV12-3 or TRBV12-4 and TRBJ1-1; unclear D gene. V lost 5 bases to trimming and J lost 5 bases, with 12 bases between them. This CDR3 has 13 residues. CDR3 in amino acids: CASSQRARTEAFF. In nucleotides, the CDR3 is TGTGCCAGCAGTCAACGGGCACGGACTGAAGCTTTCTTT.

The chain combines TRBV7-9 with TRBJ1-1; D gene uncertain. With 3 bases removed from V and 4 bases from J, the gap between germline ends came to 9 bases. The CDR3 covers 13 residues. Germline V gene lookup returns CDR1 SEHNR and CDR2 FQNEAQ (reference sequence). The CDR3 coding sequence is TGTGCCAGCAGCTTCCTGGGAGGCACTGAAGCTTTCTTT. Amino acid sequence: CASSFLGGTEAFF. Variable domain in full (rest from reference TRBV7-9 and TRBJ1-1): DTGVSQNPRHKITKRGQNVTFRCDPISEHNRLYWYRQTLGQGPEFLTYFQNEAQLEKSRLLSDRFSAERPKGSFSTLEIQRTEQGDSAMYLCASSFLGGTEAFFGQGTRLTVV.

The chain uses TRBV7-9 and TRBJ2-5; maybe TRBD2 (5 bases). The CDR3 length is 15 residues. Germline loops: CDR1 SEHNR, CDR2 FQNEAQ (reference sequence). Between the trimmed V and J ends, which lost 0 bases and 0 bases, there was a span of 8 bases. CDR3 in DNA: TGTGCCAGCAGCTTAGCGCAGAGGGACCAAGAGACCCAGTACTTC. Translating it yields CASSLAQRDQETQYF.

The chain has TRBV11-1 and TRBJ2-1; 7 nucleotides line up with TRBD1. This CDR3 contains 14 residues. Per the germline V gene, CDR1 is SGHAT and CDR2 is FQDESV (reference sequence). J gave up 7 bases and V 4 bases, and 7 bases lay outside the gene matches. The CDR3 DNA reads as TGTGCCAGCAGCTCGACAGGGTCAGGAAATGAGCAGTTCTTC. Its protein is CASSSTGSGNEQFF.

This chain joins TRBV18 and TRBJ1-6; TRBD1 is a possible D gene (5 bases). The V end was cut by 3 bases, the J end by 7 bases, with 13 bases between. Germline assignment: CDR1 KGHSH and CDR2 LQKENI. CDR3 size: 15 residues. For the CDR3, the DNA is TGTGCCAGCTCACCCGGTGGGGCGAACAATTCACCCCTCCACTTT. Translated: CASSPGGANNSPLHF.

The CDR3 protein is CASSIAVGLDEQFF. The CDR3 bases are TGTGCCAGTAGTATAGCGGTGGGACTGGACGAGCAGTTCTTC. The chain joins TRBV19 to TRBJ2-1; D is perhaps TRBD2 (6 bases). V shed 1 base and J shed 10 bases, with 14 bases lying between them. The CDR3 length is 14 residues. Germline values: CDR1 LNHDA, CDR2 SQIVND (reference sequence).

The chain has TRBV27 and TRBJ1-1; TRBD1 might be the D (5 bases). This CDR3 spans 13 amino acids. In germline, CDR1 is MNHEY, CDR2 SMNVEV (reference sequence). Deletions cut 5 bases from V and 1 base from J, with 8 bases between. In DNA form, the CDR3 reads TGTGCCAGCAGTCAGGGTGGGAACACTGAAGCTTTCTTT. Protein sequence: CASSQGGNTEAFF.

The J gene is TRBJ2-3, the V gene TRBV19, with 9 bases that match TRBD1. The V gene end was trimmed by 5 bases and the J gene end by 3 bases; junction bases not matched to a gene: 6. The CDR3 runs 15 residues. Germline assignment: CDR1 LNHDA and CDR2 SQIVND (reference sequence). CDR3 region: CASSLTGGMTDTQYF. The CDR3 coding sequence is TGTGCCAGTAGTCTAACAGGGGGCATGACAGATACGCAGTATTTT. Combining the CDR3 with reference TRBV19 and TRBJ2-3 gives the whole variable domain DGGITQSPKYLFRKEGQNVTLSCEQNLNHDAMYWYRQDPGQGLRLIYYSQIVNDFQKGDIAEGYSVSREKKESFPLTVTSAQKNPTAFYLCASSLTGGMTDTQYFGPGTRLTVL.

V and J are TRBV7-9 and TRBJ2-3; D is uncertain. Germline V gene sequence: CDR1 SEHNR, CDR2 FQNEAQ (reference sequence). The V end lost 5 bases, the J end lost 1 base, and 10 bases lay between the germline ends. This CDR3 is built from 14 residues. The CDR3 coding sequence is TGTGCCAGCAGCACGACTCTACGCACAGATACGCAGTATTTT. It is translated as CASSTTLRTDTQYF.

This clone has only one observation. The chain couples TRBV9 to TRBJ2-7; D may be TRBD2 (6 bases). CDR1 and CDR2 from the germline V gene are SGDLS and YYNGEE. The V and J ends lost 2 bases and 0 bases respectively, with 12 bases between them. The CDR3 runs to 15 residues. The CDR3 nucleotides read TGTGCCAGCAGCGTTGGGGGGAGTACCTCCTACGAGCAGTACTTC. Encoded protein: CASSVGGSTSYEQYF.